The text below deals with one T cell receptor beta chain. This clonotype has only a few counts. No antigen is known for it. No much larger clone exists at a distance of one base, and base qualities are not known. The data were taken from a study of identical twins (dated by TCRdb to 2015 to 2016). Some background on the complete study: TCR alpha and beta repertoires from monozygotic twins, unrelated adults of various ages and cord blood were deep-sequenced to test whether fetal clonotypes persist. To rule out contamination, the twin experiments were replicated at different times with different library preparation protocols.

Findings and caveats that apply to the study as a whole: Recombination models systematically underestimated out-of-frame TCR alpha sharing in monozygotic twins but agreed with sharing between unrelated individuals. Out-of-frame TCR alpha sequences shared between twins showed an excess of low generation-probability sequences compared with coincidental sharing between unrelated individuals. A weaker excess of twin sharing was found in beta out-of-frame sequences because the signal-to-noise ratio was lowered by fewer shared sequences. Fewer insertions were carried by abundant cord blood beta clonotypes; a weaker similar trend was observed in young adult naive repertoires, while no such trend was observed in memory repertoires. Because the same donors could not be followed over many years, the conclusions depended on cross-sectional statistical analysis. Zero-insertion analyses could be partly confounded by invariant T cells such as MAIT and iNKT, though diverse VJ usage argued against such confounding for most clonotypes.

V loses 0 bases, J loses 1 base, and the germline ends lie 7 bases apart. CDR3 length: 15 amino acids, cysteine to phenylalanine. The DNA shown is the 45-base CDR3, in frame from base 1. From the germline V gene, CDR1 is ENHRY and CDR2 is SYGVKD. Every donor was a healthy Caucasian. Receptors were amplified or captured by 5' RACE. Sequencing was carried out with an Illumina HiSeq 2000. A universal primer binding site was added through template switching, and the final cDNA carried a unique molecular identifier so that TCR cDNA molecules could be counted accurately. Specific primers in the conserved constant-segment region were used to synthesize first-strand cDNA for the TCR alpha and beta chains. To control for contamination, every cDNA library was double barcoded, receiving both a SMART-Mk sample barcode and Illumina barcodes. TruSeq adapter sequences and Illumina sample barcodes were added in two successive PCR steps. The Illumina HiSeq platform was used with custom primers to sequence TCR alpha and beta cDNA libraries. In the authors' own workflow: MiGEC processed the raw reads to extract unique molecular identifiers, while MiXCR was used to determine the CDR3 positions. Recombination models were inferred per individual with the repgenHMM and IGoR tools using an EM algorithm. Shared clonotype analysis was performed with the tcR package in R, normalizing sharing by the product of cloneset sizes. To study raw recombination without the effects of thymic and clonal selection, out-of-frame nonproductive sequences were analyzed. Starting from the raw public reads, TCRdb applied fastp trimming at Q25, assembled clones with MiXCR and retained in-frame beta chains. Identical CDR3 proteins give one entry, which carries the most common genes and DNA. It is TCRdb's table, rather than the study itself, that gives the V and J calls and clone size. The sample yields 1.5 million to 2 million distinct CDR3 sequences; roughly a third were counted once. Clones ranked in the top ten supply 0.25% to 0.3% of the sample.

What was sequenced was cord blood. The rearrangement joined TRBV10-3 to TRBJ1-5; the D gene is perhaps TRBD1, on 6 matching bases. This receptor was obtained from a newborn girl in good health. The CDR3 protein is CAISESGGSNQPQHF. The DNA is as follows: TGTGCCATCAGTGAGTCTGGGGGCAGCAATCAGCCCCAGCATTTT.